Each of the 29 T cell receptor delta chains below was sequenced from the same sample in a study of γδ T cells in repeated Plasmodium falciparum infection (dated by TCRdb to the early 2020s). Libraries were made using multiplex PCR. Instrument on record: Illumina MiSeq. TCRdb called clones from the public reads with CATT, and repeated DNA sequences were later combined into one row. This sample gives about 89,000 delta-chain clones in total; under 1.5% of them show up just once. In total, the top ten clones hold about 10% of the sample. Vgamma9/Vdelta2+ and Vdelta2-negative gammadelta T cell populations were flow-sorted from peripheral blood mononuclear cells for bulk TCR repertoire analysis. The source material was gamma-delta T cells from blood. Every receptor here comes from a pool of human donors (malaria-infected and uninfected, not separated).

This clone was observed a handful of times. A far larger clone is only one base removed, so a read error is likely. This same CDR3 is encoded by further DNA sequences in the sample. J is TRDJ1 and V is TRDV1, with TRDD3 matching 9 bases. The J gene, missing from TCRdb, was assigned here through DNA to germline matching. The CDR3 length is 24 residues. V was pared by 1 base and J by 0 bases, with 27 bases of the junction left unmatched. Per the germline V gene, CDR1 is TSWWSYY and CDR2 is QGS. The CDR3 spells CALGEPTAPNFLLYWGNYTDKLIF. CDR3 nucleotides: TGTGCTCTTGGGGAACCGACGGCCCCAAACTTCCTCTTATACTGGGGGAACTACACCGATAAACTCATCTTT.

This clone was found many times. Only one base separates this from a far larger clonotype, so it likely reflects a read error. At the DNA level, this CDR3 is encoded by other sequences in the same sample as well. The chain employs TRDV2 and TRDJ1; perhaps TRDD3 as D (5 bases). TCRdb offers no J gene call, so here the DNA was matched to germline to obtain one. CDR1 GEAIGNYY and CDR2 EKD come from the germline V gene. Trimming took 7 bases from V and 2 from J, leaving 19 bases between them. This CDR3 is built from 15 residues. CDR3 sequence: CACDQISRGTDKLIF. Here the CDR3 DNA reads TGTGCCTGCGACCAAATTTCCCGGGGAACCGATAAACTCATCTTT.

This clone was observed a handful of times. With only one base between it and a far larger clone, this is likely a read error. Other DNA variants within this sample encode the same CDR3. The V gene was identified as TRDV1, while no J gene was called; the D call TRDD3 from the table was never checked on the DNA. The CDR3 spans 14 residues. From germline, CDR1 is TSWWSYY and CDR2 QGS. The CDR3 DNA follows: TGTGCTCTTGGGGAATGGTTTGGCGCCGATAAGCTCATCTTT. It translates to CALGEWFGADKLIF.

This clone was detected only a few times. TCRdb shows a much larger clone's protein in place of this DNA's translation, and the two differ at residue 12, likely through a read error; the protein shown is translated from the DNA. J is TRDJ1 and V is TRDV1; 10 nucleotides agree with TRDD3. The J gene comes from matching the DNA to germline here; TCRdb lacks it. J lost 4 bases, V lost 2 bases, and 37 bases had no gene match. Germline CDR1 reads TSWWSYY; CDR2 reads QGS. The CDR3 has 26 amino acids. In DNA, the CDR3 is TGTGCTCTTGGGGAAAACGTTCGTTCCTTCCCCCTTACCTATCTTCACTGGGGGATCGGTTTCGATAAACTCATCTTT. Its protein product is CALGENVRSFPLTYLHWGIGFDKLIF.

This clone is termed medium-sized. Other DNA sequences within the sample encode an identical CDR3. The chain links TRDV1 to TRDJ1; 11 bases match TRDD3. Losses at the gene ends were 2 bases for V and 6 bases for J; bases not matched to a gene: 11. Germline V gives CDR1 TSWWSYY, CDR2 QGS. This CDR3 comprises 17 residues. The DNA for the CDR3 is TGTGCTCTTGGGGAAGGAGTGGGGGATACGAATTCGTATAAACTCATCTTT. Translating gives CALGEGVGDTNSYKLIF.

Only a few counts were recorded for this clone. This likely reflects a read error, since a far larger clone is one base away. Other DNA variants within this sample encode the same CDR3. The chain links TRDV1 to TRDJ1; 8 nucleotides match TRDD3. The J gene is not listed in TCRdb, so it was assigned here from a DNA match to germline. The CDR3 spans 21 residues. CDR1 is TSWWSYY and CDR2 is QGS in the germline V gene. V trimming: 1 base; J trimming: 3 bases; junction bases outside the gene matches: 22. DNA for the CDR3: TGTGCTCTTGGGGAACCCCCCTTCCCCTCAATCGGGGGATATGGGGCCGATAAACTCATCTTT. It translates to CALGEPPFPSIGGYGADKLIF.

This clone turned up a few times. The likely explanation is a read error, given a far larger clone one base away. Other DNA sequences in this specimen translate into the identical CDR3. The J gene has no call, while the V gene is TRDV2; TRDD3, the table's D call, was not compared with the DNA. Per the germline V gene, CDR1 is GEAIGNYY and CDR2 is EKD. CDR3 length: 16 residues. The CDR3 spells CAWEGWGSNYTDKLIF. The DNA for the CDR3 is TGTGCCTGGGAAGGTTGGGGATCCAACTACACCGATAAACTCATCTTC.

This clone was detected only a few times. The likely explanation is a read error, given a far larger clone one base away. Other nucleotide sequences from this sample produce the same CDR3. The chain employs TRDV2 and TRDJ1; 10 bases are a match to TRDD3. Assignment of the J gene here rests on matching the DNA to germline, because TCRdb gives none. Germline loops: CDR1 GEAIGNYY, CDR2 EKD. Trimming removed 3 bases from V and 0 bases from J; junction bases left unmatched: 12. The CDR3 is 18 amino acids. CDR3 residues: CACDLRNVGDTYTDKLIF. The CDR3 DNA reads TGTGCCTGTGACCTAAGGAACGTGGGGGATACTTACACCGATAAACTCATCTTT.

This clone was seen more than once but under ten times. This likely stems from a read error, as it lies one base from a far larger clone. Different DNA sequences within this sample yield the same CDR3. This chain uses TRDV1 with TRDJ1; D might be TRDD1 or TRDD3, each matching 5 bases. The CDR3 runs 16 residues. Germline V gives CDR1 TSWWSYY, CDR2 QGS. The CDR3: CALGEIRQGYTDKLIF. The CDR3 coding sequence is TGTGCCCTTGGGGAAATCCGTCAGGGGTACACCGATAAACTCATCTTT.

As concerns this clone: This clone may be a read error of a much larger clone one base away. The chain joins TRDV2 to TRDJ1; 8 bases fit TRDD3. The J gene comes from matching the DNA to germline here; TCRdb lacks it. Germline V gene sequence: CDR1 GEAIGNYY, CDR2 EKD. This CDR3 contains 14 residues. The CDR3: CACDTVGGSGKLIF. The CDR3 DNA is TGTGCCTGCGACACCGTTGGGGGATCCGGTAAACTCATCTTT.

Turning to this clone: This likely reflects a read error, since a far larger clone is one base away. Within the sample, other DNA sequences also encode this same CDR3. This rearrangement joins TRDV1 to TRDJ1; TRDD3 is a possible D gene (5 bases). The J gene is not listed in TCRdb, so it was assigned here from a DNA match to germline. The CDR3 extends over 16 amino acids. Per the germline V gene, CDR1 is TSWWSYY and CDR2 is QGS. CDR3 region: CALGELLPLYTDKLIF. The CDR3 bases are TGTGCCCTTGGGGAACTACTCCCCCTTTACACCGATAAACTCATCTTT.

This clone was counted between two and nine times. The chain carries TRDV1 and TRDJ1; a possible D gene is TRDD2 (6 bases). TCRdb is silent on the J gene; assignment here came from matching the DNA to germline. The CDR3 spans 16 residues. Germline V gives CDR1 TSWWSYY, CDR2 QGS. V lost 4 bases and J lost 0, with 15 bases in between. CDR3 DNA: TGTGCTCTTGGGGTTCTTCCTTTCTTGTACACCGATAAACTCATCTTT. This codes for CALGVLPFLYTDKLIF.

This clone has at least ten counts. This sequence joins TRDV1 and TRDJ1; D unclear. The germline CDR1 and CDR2 sequences are TSWWSYY and QGS. The ends were cut back, 0 bases at V and 0 bases at J, with 17 bases in the middle. The CDR3 consists of 18 residues. As DNA, the CDR3 is TGTGCTCTTGGGGAACTAGATCTACGTGCTGTGTACACCGATAAACTCATCTTT. This translates into CALGELDLRAVYTDKLIF.

This clone showed up just a few times. The protein TCRdb gives is from a much larger clone and does not agree with this DNA's translation at residue 4, likely a read error; the protein shown here comes from the DNA. Other DNA sequences in the same sample also yield this CDR3. V gene TRDV3 combines with J gene TRDJ1, with 9 bases lining up with TRDD3. With V trimmed by 2 bases and J by 3 bases, 28 bases remained unmatched. This CDR3 has 21 residues. Germline-derived CDR1 and CDR2 are TVYSNPD and GDNSRS (reference sequence). DNA for the CDR3: TGTGCCTTTGGGCCGACCTGGGGGATCAAGGCCACTTCGCGGGCTTCCGATAAACTCATCTTT. Residues: CAFGPTWGIKATSRASDKLIF.

This clone was counted a few times. This sequence is one base from a far larger clone and is likely a read error. This sequence joins TRDV3 and TRDJ1; perhaps TRDD3 as D (6 bases). TCRdb gives no J gene; it was assigned here by matching the DNA to germline. Looked up from germline, CDR1 is TVYSNPD and CDR2 is GDNSRS (reference sequence). The CDR3 length is 15 residues. Trimming removed 0 bases from V and 0 bases from J, with 14 bases in between. Written as DNA, the CDR3 is TGTGCCTTTAGCGTGAGGGGGAGGTACACCGATAAACTCATCTTT. This codes for CAFSVRGRYTDKLIF. Variable domain in full (rest from reference TRDV3 and TRDJ1): CDKVTQSSPDQTVASGSEVVLLCTYDTVYSNPDLFWYRIRPDYSFQFVFYGDNSRSEGADFTQGRFSVKHILTQKAFHLVISPVRTEDSATYYCAFSVRGRYTDKLIFGKGTRVTVEP.

This clone was observed many times. The protein held in TCRdb is that of a much larger clone and does not match this DNA's translation at residue 15, likely because of a read error; the protein shown is translated from the DNA. The chain carries TRDV1 and TRDJ1; 10 bases fit TRDD3. The CDR3 spans 18 residues. Germline-derived CDR1 and CDR2 are TSWWSYY and QGS. CDR3 nucleotides: TGTGCTCTTGGGGAACTTTCAGTCATGGGGGATACAACCGATAGACTCATCTTT. Protein sequence: CALGELSVMGDTTDRLIF.

This clone was recorded many times. The rearrangement links TRDV1 to TRDJ1; TRDD3 matches 12 bases. The CDR3 consists of 21 residues. After removal of 0 bases from V and 9 bases from J, the junction contained 23 bases not matched to a gene. The germline CDR1 and CDR2 sequences are TSWWSYY and QGS. This chain's CDR3 is CALGELVGFLHFTGGYRELIF. The DNA for the CDR3 is TGTGCTCTTGGGGAACTAGTAGGCTTCCTACATTTTACTGGGGGATACAGGGAACTCATCTTT.

Ten or more counts support this clone. A far larger clone is only one base removed, so a read error is likely. This CDR3 is also generated by other DNA sequences in the sample. The CDR3 coding sequence is TGTGCCTTTACGGCTCGGTCCAACGGAGGGTTGGACTACACCGATAAACTCATCTTT. This codes for CAFTARSNGGLDYTDKLIF. The rearrangement joins TRDV3 to TRDJ1; no reliable D call. The V end was cut by 1 base, the J end by 0 bases, with 27 bases between. Germline V gene lookup returns CDR1 TVYSNPD and CDR2 GDNSRS (reference sequence). There are 19 residues in the CDR3.

This sequence joins TRAV29/DV5 and TRDJ1; TRDD3 agrees at 12 bases. Since TCRdb gives no J gene, matching the DNA to germline was used here to assign it. CDR3 length: 17 residues. Germline CDR1 reads NSMFDY; CDR2 reads ISSIKDK. V lost 1 base and J lost 7; bases outside the gene matches: 14. The CDR3 sequence is CAASRRNFTGGYFKLIF. In nucleotides, the CDR3 is TGTGCAGCAAGCCGGAGAAATTTTACTGGGGGATACTTTAAACTCATCTTT. Filled out from reference TRAV29/DV5 and TRDJ1, the complete variable domain reads DQQVKQNSPSLSVQEGRISILNCDYTNSMFDYFLWYKKYPAEGPTFLISISSIKDKNEDGRFTVFLNKSAKHLSLHIVPSQPGDSAVYFCAASRRNFTGGYFKLIFGKGTRVTVEP.

In regard to this clone: The TCRdb protein, from a much larger clone, departs from this DNA's translation at residue 17, likely by read error; the protein shown derives from the DNA. This sequence joins TRDV1 and TRDJ1; TRDD3 matches at 8 bases. The CDR3 is 26 amino acids. The germline gives CDR1 TSWWSYY, CDR2 QGS. J lost 0 bases, V lost 0 bases, and 33 bases had no gene match. The CDR3 reads CALGELGRGLPTPWGRSLMYTDKLIF. The CDR3 nucleotides are TGTGCTCTTGGGGAACTGGGGAGGGGCCTTCCCACGCCCTGGGGGAGAAGCCTGATGTACACCGATAAACTCATCTTT.

This clone was counted at least ten times. The chain joins TRDV1 to TRDJ1; 9 nucleotides match TRDD3. Germline-derived CDR1 and CDR2 are TSWWSYY and QGS. J lost 0 bases, V lost 2 bases, and 10 bases had no gene match. The CDR3 totals 18 residues. The CDR3 region is CALGEGPASGGYTDKLIF. The CDR3 region has the DNA TGTGCTCTTGGGGAAGGCCCAGCCTCTGGGGGATACACCGATAAACTCATCTTT.

This clone showed up just a few times. A far bigger clonotype differs at one base, so this is likely a read error. The sample contains more than one DNA sequence encoding this CDR3. The V gene is given as TRDV2, and no J gene call is available. Germline CDR1 reads GEAIGNYY; CDR2 reads EKD. This CDR3 region has 16 residues. CDR3 DNA sequence: TGTGCCTGTGACACCGTGACAGGTGTGCCTAGAACAAAACTCATCTTC. Protein sequence: CACDTVTGVPRTKLIF.

On this clone itself: This DNA's translation differs at residue 12 from TCRdb's protein, which comes from a much larger clone; a read error is likely, and the protein shown is translated from the DNA. V usage is TRDV1 and J usage is TRDJ1; 8 nucleotides align to TRDD3. The V segment lost 0 bases and the J segment 8 bases; nucleotides outside the gene matches: 11. This CDR3 has 16 residues. Germline assignment: CDR1 TSWWSYY and CDR2 QGS. CDR3 nucleotide sequence: TGTGCTCTTGGGGAACTTCGGACCTGGGGGAGTAAAAAACTCATCTTT. Translating it yields CALGELRTWGSKKLIF.

There are a few counts of this clone. Translating this DNA gives a protein that differs at residue 16 from the TCRdb one, which belongs to a much larger clone; a read error is likely, and the protein shown is this translation. The chain joins TRDV1 to TRDJ2, with 7 bases matching TRDD3. The J gene was not available in TCRdb and was assigned here by matching the DNA to germline segments. Germline V gene lookup returns CDR1 TSWWSYY and CDR2 QGS. The length of the CDR3 is 20 residues. CDR3 in DNA: TGTGCTCTTGGGATCTCTACGCCGGGGGTCGCCGGGGGATTGACAGTACAACTCTTCTTT. This translates into CALGISTPGVAGGLTVQLFF.

The sample holds a few counts of this clone. This likely reflects a read error, since a far larger clone is one base away. At the DNA level, this CDR3 is encoded by other sequences in the same sample as well. The chain uses TRDV2 and TRDJ1; no reliable D call. The CDR3 covers 15 residues. Germline values: CDR1 GEAIGNYY, CDR2 EKD. The CDR3 spells CACDTVGTSTDKLIF. Here the CDR3 DNA reads TGCGCCTGTGACACCGTTGGGACGAGCACCGATAAACTCATCTTT.

This clone occurred many times. The chain combines TRDV1 with TRDJ1; D might be TRDD3 (6 bases). TCRdb does not report a J gene; here it was assigned by matching the DNA to germline references. Trimming removed 0 bases at V and 0 bases at J, with 11 bases between. Germline lookup yields CDR1 TSWWSYY and CDR2 QGS. The CDR3 totals 16 residues. The CDR3 sequence is CALGELGILYTDKLIF. The CDR3 nucleotides are TGTGCTCTTGGGGAACTGGGGATTCTGTACACCGATAAACTCATCTTT.

In the case of this clone: TCRdb assigns this DNA the protein of a much larger clone, which departs from its translation at residue 7; this likely reflects a read error, and the protein shown comes from translating the DNA. This chain joins TRDV1 and TRDJ1; 7 nucleotides line up with TRDD3. The CDR3 loop spans 17 amino acids. Germline V CDR1 and CDR2: TSWWSYY, QGS. V lost 2 bases, J lost 5 bases, and 14 bases stayed unmatched. The CDR3 sequence is CALGEYNLGYYRDKLIF. CDR3 nucleotide sequence: TGTGCTCTTGGGGAATACAACCTGGGATACTACCGGGATAAACTCATCTTT.

Turning to this clone: TCRdb shows a much larger clone's protein in place of this DNA's translation, and the two differ at residue 6, likely through a read error; the protein shown is translated from the DNA. The V call is TRDV3, the J call TRDJ1, with TRDD2 as a possible D gene (7 bases). The V gene lost 0 bases and the J gene lost 0 bases, with 32 bases spanning the gap. The CDR3 is made up of 21 amino acids. Germline CDR1 and CDR2: TVYSNPD and GDNSRS (reference sequence). CDR3 sequence reads: CAFSRTFLPLGYSKYTDKLIF. The CDR3 bases are TGTGCCTTTAGTAGGACTTTCCTACCGCTGGGGTATTCTAAGTACACCGATAAACTCATCTTT.

On this clone: A far larger clone is off by one base, so a read error is likely. Other DNA sequences of this sample code for an identical CDR3. The chain employs TRDV1 and TRDJ1; maybe TRDD3 (6 bases). The J gene was missing in TCRdb and was found by matching the end of the DNA to germline. The CDR3 totals 21 residues. Germline CDR1 reads TSWWSYY; CDR2 reads QGS. CDR3 DNA sequence: TGCGCTCTTGGGCCACCCTGGGGACGATGGGGGGGCGCGGGGGAAACCGATAAACTCATCTTT. This codes for CALGPPWGRWGGAGETDKLIF.